This paragraph covers one T cell receptor beta chain sequence. This entry comes from a study of OX40 agonist ivuxolimab in advanced cancers. Sequencing used immunoSEQ multiplex PCR; TCRdb keeps in-frame clones, though not all of them. The repertoire holds about 72,000 clones, with approximately 90% as singletons. This CDR3 spans 15 amino acids. With V trimmed by 5 bases and J by 0 bases, 2 bases remained unmatched. Germline loops: CDR1 ENHRY, CDR2 SYGVKD. This chain joins TRBV10-3 and TRBJ2-1, with TRBD2 identical over 9 bases. The sequencing here drew on CD4+ or CD8+ T cells sorted from blood, taken in a trial of the OX40 agonist ivuxolimab. The sequence came from an adult with an advanced solid tumor such as melanoma, head and neck, liver or kidney cancer. CDR3 protein: CAISLSGGSYNEQFF. The CDR3 DNA sequence: TGTGCCATCAGTCTTAGCGGGGGCTCCTACAATGAGCAGTTCTTC.